The clone carrying this T cell receptor beta chain was picked up many times. Its antigen is currently unknown. This entry is derived from a study of T cell repertoires in cytomegalovirus infection. Study-wide points: There were HLA-C-restricted CMV-specific TCR beta clonotypes dominating the ex vivo response. There were carriers of CMV plus the relevant HLA, and cumulative public TCR beta family frequency identified them.

This CDR3 region has 15 residues. Germline lookup yields CDR1 SGHTA and CDR2 FQGNSA. The trim removed 2 bases at V and 3 bases at J, leaving 3 bases unmatched. TCRdb processed the reads anew with MiXCR; each CDR3 protein has one entry. This sample has about 400,000 distinct CDR3 sequences, with 15% to 20% found just once. V is TRBV7-2 and J is TRBJ2-1, with 8 bases identical to TRBD2. This sequence originates from a human donor in good health (CMV status not recorded). Some clones in this sample may be carry-over from other donors' samples. The sample comprised PBMCs. CDR3 DNA: TGTGCCAGCAGCTTATCTGGGACTAGCTACAATGAGCAGTTCTTC. It yields the protein CASSLSGTSYNEQFF.